This T cell receptor beta chain was captured by sequencing in a study of cytomegalovirus exposure and HLA in healthy donors. CDR1 and CDR2 from the germline V gene are MGHRA and YSYEKL. V was clipped by 2 bases and J by 0 bases, with 16 bases between them. The CDR3 sequence is 17 residues long. In the case of this clone: Antigen unknown.

The PCR contained 60 Vbeta and 13 Jbeta primers. This table comes from immunoSEQ multiplex PCR, and its TCRdb copy is limited to in-frame clones, with some not included. The sample shows about 180,000 clones, roughly 80% of them seen only once. Findings of the study overall: Previous analysis showed most TCR beta V segments were productive about 87% or about 30% of the time. Later on, an analysis tied approximately 15,000 TCR beta sequences to HLA alleles at 0.05 false discovery rate.

The TCR comes from a young woman in good health and CMV-seropositive. The genes are TRBV4-1 and TRBJ1-1, with D tentatively TRBD1 (6 bases). The sequenced material came from PBMCs. The CDR3 DNA reads TGCGCCAGCAGCCAAAGGCTGGGGACATTCCTGAACACTGAAGCTTTCTTT. Translated: CASSQRLGTFLNTEAFF.